This T cell receptor beta chain was sequenced in a study of CD8 T cells in ankylosing spondylitis. Via MiXCR, TCRdb re-called the 5' RACE reads, giving one row per CDR3 protein. The sample yields around 150,000 distinct CDR3 sequences, 30% to 35% seen once. Notes on the study in general: Within ankylosing spondylitis blood, a TCR beta motif made up of several highly homologous variants appeared to be characteristic. Peripheral blood samples showed relatively rare disease-linked clones, and these clones were CD8+. Reactive arthritis synovial fluid and blood previously showed some of these motif variants. The study looked at matched synovial fluid samples from ankylosing spondylitis patients. Disease-linked clones were reported to be significantly enriched there.

With respect to this clonotype: Its antigen is not known.

Germline V lookup: CDR1 MNHNS, CDR2 SASEGT. The CDR3 sequence is 16 residues long. Trimming took 7 bases from V and 3 from J; bases not matched to a gene: 14. The TCR comes from a male donor with ankylosing spondylitis. The chain carries TRBV6-1 and TRBJ2-7; the match to TRBD1 covers 8 bases. Sequenced material: synovial fluid, either unsorted or a sorted T cell fraction (not recorded which). This chain's CDR3 is CASTRILGTGNYEQYF. CDR3 bases: TGTGCCAGCACCCGAATACTAGGGACAGGAAACTACGAGCAGTACTTC.